This TCR beta chain stems from a study of OX40 agonist ivuxolimab in advanced cancers. Systemic immunosuppression or a history of autoimmune disease excluded patients. This clone was counted once. As yet, its antigen is unknown. Sequenced by immunoSEQ multiplex PCR; TCRdb stores in-frame clones only, minus some. The data show 60,000 to 80,000 clones, nearly 90% seen once. The V and J ends lost 5 bases and 7 bases respectively, with 12 bases between them. The CDR3 totals 12 residues. Germline loops: CDR1 MNHEY, CDR2 SVGAGI. Points from the study as a whole: Specificity for antigen went undetermined in the expanded peripheral T cells. Clones of CD4+ and CD8+ blood T cells grew by week 6 at doses of 0.1 to 3.0 mg/kg.

This chain links TRBV6-5 with TRBJ2-7; D is unclear. This clonotype originated in an adult with an advanced solid tumor such as melanoma, head and neck, liver or kidney cancer. Sequenced material: CD4+ or CD8+ T cells sorted from blood, taken in a trial of the OX40 agonist ivuxolimab. CDR3 DNA sequence: TGTGCCAGCAGTGAGAACCGAGAAGAGCAGTACTTC. Protein sequence: CASSENREEQYF.